The present TCR beta chain was sequenced within a study of blood T cell repertoires in COVID-19. This CDR3 region has 14 residues. V lost 8 bases, J lost 9 bases, and 20 bases lay in between. Germline V gene lookup returns CDR1 SNHLY and CDR2 FYNNEI. Assay used: immunoSEQ multiplex PCR; TCRdb lists only in-frame clones, some missing. This sample has under 50,000 clones, with roughly nine tenths found just once. V is TRBV2 and J is TRBJ1-5, with D tentatively TRBD1 (6 bases). The sequencing sample was made of peripheral blood. The sequence came from a man between 65 and 85 years old with active COVID-19. As DNA, the CDR3 is TGTGCCAGCGGCTCAGAGGGGGGGATCGGGCCCCAGCATTTT. Protein sequence: CASGSEGGIGPQHF.